The clone carrying this TCR beta chain occurred a few times. Germline V lookup: CDR1 SQVTM, CDR2 ANQGSEA. The CDR3 is 15 residues long. The germline V and J ends were trimmed by 7 bases and 4 bases, with 20 bases remaining between them. Then a second PCR, running roughly 7 to 11 cycles, was carried out with a sample-barcoded 5' primer and a J-beta primer mix. In TCRdb, the 5' RACE reads were re-called with MiXCR into one record per CDR3 protein. This sample yields 1.5 million to 2 million distinct CDR3 sequences, of which about 50% are seen a single time; approximately 2.1% belongs to the top ten. These data belong to a study of blood T cells in healthy people across ages.

Sequencing was carried out using blood. The origin of this receptor is a woman aged 40 to 50 in good health. The chain recombines TRBV29-1 with TRBJ2-1, with D perhaps given as TRBD1 or TRBD2 (5 bases each). CDR3 residues: CSARDLGPSYNEQFF. The CDR3 nucleotides read TGCAGCGCTAGGGACCTGGGACCTAGTTACAATGAGCAGTTCTTC.